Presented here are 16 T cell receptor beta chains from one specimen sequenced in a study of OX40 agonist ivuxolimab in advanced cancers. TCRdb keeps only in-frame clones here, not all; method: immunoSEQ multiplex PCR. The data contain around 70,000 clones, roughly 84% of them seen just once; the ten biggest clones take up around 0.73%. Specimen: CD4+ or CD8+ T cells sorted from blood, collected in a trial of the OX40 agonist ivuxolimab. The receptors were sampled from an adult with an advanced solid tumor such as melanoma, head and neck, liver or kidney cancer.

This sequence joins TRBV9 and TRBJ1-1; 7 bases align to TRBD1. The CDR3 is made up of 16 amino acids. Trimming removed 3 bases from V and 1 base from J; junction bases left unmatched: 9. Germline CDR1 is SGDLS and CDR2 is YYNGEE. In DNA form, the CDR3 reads TGTGCCAGCAGCGCGCGGGGACAGATTGGGAACACTGAAGCTTTCTTT. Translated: CASSARGQIGNTEAFF.

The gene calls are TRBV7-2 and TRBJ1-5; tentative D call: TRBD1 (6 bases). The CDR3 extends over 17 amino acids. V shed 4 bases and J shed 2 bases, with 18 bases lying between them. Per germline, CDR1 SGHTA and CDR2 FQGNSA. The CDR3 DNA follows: TGTGCCAGCAGCTCCCGAGGGGGGGCGCGGGGCAATCAGCCCCAGCATTTT. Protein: CASSSRGGARGNQPQHF. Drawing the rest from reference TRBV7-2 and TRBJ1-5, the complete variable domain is GAGVSQSPSNKVTEKGKDVELRCDPISGHTALYWYRQSLGQGLEFLIYFQGNSAPDKSGLPSDRFSAERTGGSVSTLTIQRTQQEDSAVYLCASSSRGGARGNQPQHFGDGTRLSIL.

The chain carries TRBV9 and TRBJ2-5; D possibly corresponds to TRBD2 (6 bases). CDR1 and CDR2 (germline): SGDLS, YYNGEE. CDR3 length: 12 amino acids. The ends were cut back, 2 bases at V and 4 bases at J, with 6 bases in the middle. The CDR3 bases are TGTGCCAGCAGCGTGGGGGGAGAGACCCAGTACTTC. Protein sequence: CASSVGGETQYF.

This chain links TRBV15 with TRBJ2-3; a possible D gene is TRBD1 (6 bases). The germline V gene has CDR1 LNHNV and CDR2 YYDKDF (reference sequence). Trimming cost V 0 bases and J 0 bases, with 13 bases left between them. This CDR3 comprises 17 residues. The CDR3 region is CATSRDQGTTSTDTQYF. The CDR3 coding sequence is TGTGCCACCAGCAGAGATCAGGGGACGACTAGCACAGATACGCAGTATTTT.

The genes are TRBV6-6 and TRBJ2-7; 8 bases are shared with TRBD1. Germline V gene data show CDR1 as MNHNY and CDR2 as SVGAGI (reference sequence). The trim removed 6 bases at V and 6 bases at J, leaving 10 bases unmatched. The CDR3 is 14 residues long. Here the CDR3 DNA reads TGTGCCAGCAGACGAGGACAGGGTTTTACCGAGCAGTACTTC. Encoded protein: CASRRGQGFTEQYF.

This CDR3 reads CATSRQRSGEQFF. The CDR3, as DNA: TGTGCCACCAGCCGTCAACGTAGCGGTGAGCAGTTCTTC. The J gene is TRBJ2-1, the V gene TRBV15, with TRBD2 as a possible D gene (6 bases). There are 13 residues in the CDR3. The V end lost 5 bases, the J end lost 9 bases, and 14 bases lay between the germline ends. Per the germline V gene, CDR1 is LNHNV and CDR2 is YYDKDF (reference sequence).

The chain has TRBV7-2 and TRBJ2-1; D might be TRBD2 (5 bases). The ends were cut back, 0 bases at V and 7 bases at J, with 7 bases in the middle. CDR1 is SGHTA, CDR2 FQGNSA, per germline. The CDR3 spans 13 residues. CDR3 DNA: TGTGCCAGCAGCTTAGCAGTAGCGAATGAGCAGTTCTTC. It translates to CASSLAVANEQFF.

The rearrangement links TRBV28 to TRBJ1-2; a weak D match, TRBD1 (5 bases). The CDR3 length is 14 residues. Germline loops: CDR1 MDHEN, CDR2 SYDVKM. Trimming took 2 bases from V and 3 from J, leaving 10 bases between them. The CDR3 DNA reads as TGTGCCAGCAGTTTAATTTCGGGACACTATGGCTACACCTTC. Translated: CASSLISGHYGYTF.

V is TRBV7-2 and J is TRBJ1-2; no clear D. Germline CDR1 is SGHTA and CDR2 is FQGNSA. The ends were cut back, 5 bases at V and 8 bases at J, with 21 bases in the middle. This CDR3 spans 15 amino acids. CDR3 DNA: TGTGCCAGCAGCCCCTCGACGGGAGGAAGCTTGGGCTACACCTTC. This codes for CASSPSTGGSLGYTF.

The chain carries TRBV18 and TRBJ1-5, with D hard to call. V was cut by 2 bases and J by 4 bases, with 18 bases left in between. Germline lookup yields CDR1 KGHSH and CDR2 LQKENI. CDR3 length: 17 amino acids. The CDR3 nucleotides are TGTGCCAGCTCACCAAGGTCTGGAGGATATGGGAATCAGCCCCAGCATTTT. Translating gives CASSPRSGGYGNQPQHF.

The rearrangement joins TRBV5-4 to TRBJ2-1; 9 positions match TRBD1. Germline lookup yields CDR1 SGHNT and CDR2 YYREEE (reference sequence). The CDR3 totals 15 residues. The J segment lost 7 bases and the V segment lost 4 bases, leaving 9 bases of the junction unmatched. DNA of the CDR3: TGTGCCAGCAGCACCGGGACAGGGTATGTTAATGAGCAGTTCTTC. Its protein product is CASSTGTGYVNEQFF.

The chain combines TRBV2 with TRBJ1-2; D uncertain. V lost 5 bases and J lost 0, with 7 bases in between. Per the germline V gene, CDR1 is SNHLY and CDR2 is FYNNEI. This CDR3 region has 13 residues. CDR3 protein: CASSPMPNYGYTF. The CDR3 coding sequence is TGTGCCAGCAGTCCGATGCCTAACTATGGCTACACCTTC.

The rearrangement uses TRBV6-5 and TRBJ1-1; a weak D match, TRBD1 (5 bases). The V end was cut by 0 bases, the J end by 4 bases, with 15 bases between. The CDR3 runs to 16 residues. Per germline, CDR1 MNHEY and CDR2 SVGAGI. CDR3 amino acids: CASSYSRYRYSTEAFF. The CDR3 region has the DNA TGTGCCAGCAGTTACTCAAGGTACAGGTATAGCACTGAAGCTTTCTTT.

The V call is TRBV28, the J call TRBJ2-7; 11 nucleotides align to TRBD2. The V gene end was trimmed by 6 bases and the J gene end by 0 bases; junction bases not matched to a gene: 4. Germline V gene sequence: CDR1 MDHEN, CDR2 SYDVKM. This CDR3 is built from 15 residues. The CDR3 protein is CASSRLAGSSYEQYF. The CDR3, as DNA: TGTGCCAGCAGCCGACTAGCGGGGAGCTCCTACGAGCAGTACTTC.

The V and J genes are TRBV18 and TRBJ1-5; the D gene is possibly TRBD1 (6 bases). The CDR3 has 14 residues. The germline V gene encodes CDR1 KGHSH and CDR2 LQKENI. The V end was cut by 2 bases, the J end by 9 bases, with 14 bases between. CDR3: CASSPLQGPRPQHF. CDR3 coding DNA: TGTGCCAGCTCACCATTGCAGGGGCCAAGGCCCCAGCATTTT. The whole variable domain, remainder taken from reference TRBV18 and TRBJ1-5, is NAGVMQNPRHLVRRRGQEARLRCSPMKGHSHVYWYRQLPEEGLKFMVYLQKENIIDESGMPKERFSAEFPKEGPSILRIQQVVRGDSAAYFCASSPLQGPRPQHFGDGTRLSIL.

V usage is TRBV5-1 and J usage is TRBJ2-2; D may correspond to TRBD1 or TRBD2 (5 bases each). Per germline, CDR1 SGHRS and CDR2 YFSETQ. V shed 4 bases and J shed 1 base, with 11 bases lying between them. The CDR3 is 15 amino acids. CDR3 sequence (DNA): TGCGCCAGCAGCCACGGGACGGGGAACACCGGGGAGCTGTTTTTT. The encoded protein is CASSHGTGNTGELFF.